This T cell receptor beta chain was captured by sequencing in a study of neurological immune-mediated disorders. CDR1 is LGHDT and CDR2 is YNNKEL in the germline V gene (reference sequence). V was shortened by 1 base and J by 0 bases, with 11 bases between the two germline ends. The CDR3 spans 16 residues. One entry per CDR3 protein results from TCRdb running MiXCR on the 5' RACE reads. This table has 40,000 to 45,000 distinct CDR3 sequences, about 6% appearing once. This clonotype was counted at least ten times. V usage is TRBV3-1 and J usage is TRBJ2-3; tentative D call: TRBD2 (6 bases). The receptor was isolated from a woman between 35 and 50 years old in good health. The sequencing input was CD4+ T cells from blood. CDR3 residues: CASSQGGGSSTDTQYF. The CDR3 bases are TGTGCCAGCAGCCAAGGTGGAGGGTCTAGCACAGATACGCAGTATTTT.